Listed below are T cell receptor beta chains from one sample, sequenced in a study of T cell responses to AZD1222 COVID-19 vaccine. Produced via immunoSEQ multiplex PCR; TCRdb's table is partial and in-frame only. Of 90,000 to 120,000 clones listed, around nine tenths are singletons. Specimen: peripheral blood, collected on day 0 of AZD1222 vaccination. All receptors come from an adult in good health. Both conserved end residues are part of each CDR3. The order of the fields is V gene, CDR3 length, D gene, J gene, clone size, CDR3 protein, CDR3 DNA. D genes are given only for firm matches. Some rows mark clone size as missing; the rest say once, few, many or name a class of expanded clone.

v_gene: TRBV5-1; len: 14; d_gene: -; j_gene: TRBJ1-4; abundance: -; CDR3aa: CASSESTTNEKLFF; CDR3nt: TGCGCCAGCAGCGAGTCCACAACTAATGAAAAACTGTTTTTT
v_gene: TRBV7-2; len: 16; d_gene: TRBD2; j_gene: TRBJ2-1; abundance: -; CDR3aa: CASSLEGTRRGDEQFF; CDR3nt: TGTGCCAGCAGCTTAGAGGGGACTAGGCGTGGCGATGAGCAGTTCTTC
v_gene: TRBV3-1/TRBV3-2; len: 16; d_gene: TRBD1; j_gene: TRBJ1-2; abundance: -; CDR3aa: CASSQTYRTGNDGYTF; CDR3nt: TGTGCCAGCAGCCAAACATATCGGACAGGGAATGATGGCTACACCTTC
v_gene: TRBV15; len: 17; d_gene: TRBD1; j_gene: TRBJ1-2; abundance: few; CDR3aa: CATSRDLGTGRSYGYTF; CDR3nt: TGTGCCACCAGCAGAGATCTTGGGACAGGTCGTTCATATGGCTACACCTTC
v_gene: TRBV5-1; len: 13; d_gene: -; j_gene: TRBJ1-2; abundance: -; CDR3aa: CASSQTGNYGYTF; CDR3nt: TGCGCCAGCAGCCAGACGGGGAACTATGGCTACACCTTC
v_gene: TRBV10-2; len: 14; d_gene: -; j_gene: TRBJ1-4; abundance: -; CDR3aa: CASSPTPRAEKLFF; CDR3nt: TGCGCCAGCAGTCCCACACCAAGAGCCGAAAAACTGTTTTTT
v_gene: TRBV30; len: 11; d_gene: -; j_gene: TRBJ1-4; abundance: -; CDR3aa: CAWSKGEKLFF; CDR3nt: TGTGCCTGGAGTAAGGGTGAAAAACTGTTTTTT
v_gene: TRBV4-1; len: 16; d_gene: -; j_gene: TRBJ2-7; abundance: -; CDR3aa: CASSQAHRQEFYEQYF; CDR3nt: TGCGCCAGCAGCCAAGCCCACCGACAGGAATTCTACGAGCAGTACTTC
v_gene: TRBV11-3; len: 13; d_gene: TRBD1; j_gene: TRBJ1-4; abundance: -; CDR3aa: CASSPGQGEKLFF; CDR3nt: TGTGCCAGCAGCCCCGGACAGGGCGAAAAACTGTTTTTT
v_gene: TRBV3-1/TRBV3-2; len: 14; d_gene: -; j_gene: TRBJ1-1; abundance: -; CDR3aa: CASSQEALMTEAFF; CDR3nt: TGTGCCAGCAGCCAAGAGGCCTTGATGACTGAAGCTTTCTTT
v_gene: TRBV6-5; len: 15; d_gene: -; j_gene: TRBJ1-1; abundance: -; CDR3aa: CASSSPGPLNTEAFF; CDR3nt: TGTGCCAGCAGTTCCCCGGGACCGTTGAACACTGAAGCTTTCTTT
v_gene: TRBV11-2; len: 14; d_gene: TRBD1; j_gene: TRBJ1-6; abundance: -; CDR3aa: CASSAGQTNSPLHF; CDR3nt: TGTGCCAGCAGCGCGGGACAGACTAATTCACCCCTCCACTTT
v_gene: TRBV5-1; len: 14; d_gene: TRBD1; j_gene: TRBJ1-1; abundance: -; CDR3aa: CASSFRGGNTEAFF; CDR3nt: TGCGCCAGCAGCTTCAGGGGGGGAAACACTGAAGCTTTCTTT
v_gene: TRBV7-8; len: 14; d_gene: -; j_gene: TRBJ1-1; abundance: once; CDR3aa: CASSPRTGNTEAFF; CDR3nt: TGTGCCAGCAGCCCCCGGACGGGGAACACTGAAGCTTTCTTT
v_gene: TRBV15; len: 13; d_gene: -; j_gene: TRBJ1-2; abundance: -; CDR3aa: CATSIPGGWGYTF; CDR3nt: TGTGCCACCAGCATCCCGGGGGGCTGGGGCTACACCTTC
v_gene: TRBV5-4; len: 16; d_gene: -; j_gene: TRBJ1-1; abundance: -; CDR3aa: CASSVPGGTRYTEAFF; CDR3nt: TGTGCCAGCAGCGTCCCGGGGGGGACCCGTTACACTGAAGCTTTCTTT
v_gene: TRBV6-6; len: 14; d_gene: TRBD1; j_gene: TRBJ1-4; abundance: -; CDR3aa: CASNYGTGREKLFF; CDR3nt: TGTGCCAGCAACTATGGGACAGGGCGTGAAAAACTGTTTTTT
v_gene: TRBV5-1; len: 15; d_gene: -; j_gene: TRBJ1-1; abundance: -; CDR3aa: CASSFSQGWNTEAFF; CDR3nt: TGCGCCAGCAGCTTTTCTCAGGGGTGGAACACTGAAGCTTTCTTT
v_gene: TRBV6-5; len: 14; d_gene: -; j_gene: TRBJ1-1; abundance: -; CDR3aa: CASSYSAGNTEAFF; CDR3nt: TGTGCCAGCAGTTACTCAGCAGGGAACACTGAAGCTTTCTTT
v_gene: TRBV19; len: 14; d_gene: -; j_gene: TRBJ1-4; abundance: -; CDR3aa: CASSIVAANEKLFF; CDR3nt: TGTGCCAGTAGTATTGTGGCGGCTAATGAAAAACTGTTTTTT
v_gene: TRBV6-5; len: 11; d_gene: -; j_gene: TRBJ1-1; abundance: -; CDR3aa: CASSYLSKAFF; CDR3nt: TGTGCCAGCAGTTACCTTTCTAAAGCTTTCTTT
v_gene: TRBV7-9; len: 14; d_gene: -; j_gene: TRBJ1-1; abundance: -; CDR3aa: CASSGEALNTEAFF; CDR3nt: TGTGCCAGCAGCGGAGAAGCTTTGAACACTGAAGCTTTCTTT
v_gene: TRBV19; len: 13; d_gene: -; j_gene: TRBJ1-1; abundance: once; CDR3aa: CASSIQGSNEAFF; CDR3nt: TGTGCCAGTAGTATCCAGGGGTCAAATGAAGCTTTCTTT
v_gene: TRBV10-3; len: 13; d_gene: -; j_gene: TRBJ1-2; abundance: once; CDR3aa: CAISSPGHEGYTF; CDR3nt: TGTGCCATCAGTAGCCCCGGACATGAGGGCTACACCTTC
v_gene: TRBV19; len: 14; d_gene: -; j_gene: TRBJ1-6; abundance: -; CDR3aa: CASSSDSNLSPLHF; CDR3nt: TGTGCCAGTAGTTCCGACAGCAACCTTTCACCCCTCCACTTT
v_gene: TRBV18; len: 17; d_gene: -; j_gene: TRBJ1-6; abundance: -; CDR3aa: CASSPSGARAYNSPLHF; CDR3nt: TGTGCCAGCTCACCGTCCGGGGCCCGAGCATATAATTCACCCCTCCACTTT
v_gene: TRBV18; len: 15; d_gene: TRBD1; j_gene: TRBJ1-1; abundance: -; CDR3aa: CASSLRTGENTEAFF; CDR3nt: TGTGCCAGCTCACTAAGGACAGGAGAGAACACTGAAGCTTTCTTT
v_gene: TRBV2; len: 13; d_gene: -; j_gene: TRBJ1-1; abundance: -; CDR3aa: CASRGSMNTEAFF; CDR3nt: TGTGCCAGCAGGGGGTCAATGAACACTGAAGCTTTCTTT
v_gene: TRBV18; len: 12; d_gene: -; j_gene: TRBJ2-1; abundance: -; CDR3aa: CASSSLANEQFF; CDR3nt: TGTGCCAGCTCATCGCTAGCCAATGAGCAGTTCTTC
v_gene: TRBV29-1; len: 12; d_gene: TRBD1; j_gene: TRBJ1-2; abundance: -; CDR3aa: CSASTGDYGYTF; CDR3nt: TGCAGCGCCTCGACAGGGGACTATGGCTACACCTTC
v_gene: TRBV14; len: 12; d_gene: -; j_gene: TRBJ2-7; abundance: -; CDR3aa: CASSQLPGEQYF; CDR3nt: TGTGCCAGCAGCCAACTCCCGGGGGAGCAGTACTTC
v_gene: TRBV4-3; len: 14; d_gene: -; j_gene: TRBJ1-1; abundance: -; CDR3aa: CASSRDRPNTEAFF; CDR3nt: TGCGCCAGCAGTCGCGACAGGCCGAACACTGAAGCTTTCTTT
v_gene: TRBV3-1/TRBV3-2; len: 17; d_gene: TRBD1; j_gene: TRBJ1-2; abundance: -; CDR3aa: CASSQQRTGVSNYGYTF; CDR3nt: TGTGCCAGCAGCCAACAACGAACAGGGGTATCTAACTATGGCTACACCTTC
v_gene: TRBV18; len: 15; d_gene: -; j_gene: TRBJ1-1; abundance: -; CDR3aa: CASSPGEGFIYEAFF; CDR3nt: TGTGCCAGCTCACCAGGAGAGGGGTTTATTTATGAAGCTTTCTTT
v_gene: TRBV6-5; len: 14; d_gene: -; j_gene: TRBJ2-7; abundance: -; CDR3aa: CASRGLIGVYEQYF; CDR3nt: TGTGCCAGCAGAGGTCTTATAGGGGTCTACGAGCAGTACTTC
v_gene: TRBV7-2; len: 15; d_gene: -; j_gene: TRBJ1-2; abundance: -; CDR3aa: CASSLNRAGPGGYTF; CDR3nt: TGTGCCAGCAGCTTAAACCGCGCAGGACCTGGAGGCTACACCTTC
v_gene: TRBV6-5; len: 15; d_gene: -; j_gene: TRBJ2-1; abundance: once; CDR3aa: CVSSSAQGSYNEQFF; CDR3nt: TGTGTCAGCTCCTCGGCCCAGGGCTCCTACAATGAGCAGTTCTTC
v_gene: TRBV29-1; len: 12; d_gene: -; j_gene: TRBJ1-1; abundance: -; CDR3aa: CSVFPGTAEAFF; CDR3nt: TGCAGCGTATTTCCAGGGACGGCTGAAGCTTTCTTT
v_gene: TRBV2; len: 12; d_gene: -; j_gene: TRBJ2-7; abundance: -; CDR3aa: CAAGRVSYEQYF; CDR3nt: TGTGCCGCGGGCAGGGTTTCCTACGAGCAGTACTTC
v_gene: TRBV10-3; len: 13; d_gene: -; j_gene: TRBJ2-7; abundance: few; CDR3aa: CAISGGTNYEQYF; CDR3nt: TGTGCCATCAGTGGGGGGACAAACTACGAGCAGTACTTC
v_gene: TRBV18; len: 13; d_gene: -; j_gene: TRBJ2-2; abundance: -; CDR3aa: CASSPLVPGELFF; CDR3nt: TGTGCCAGCTCACCATTAGTTCCCGGGGAGCTGTTTTTT
v_gene: TRBV28; len: 11; d_gene: -; j_gene: TRBJ1-6; abundance: -; CDR3aa: CASSSNSPLHF; CDR3nt: TGTGCCAGCAGCTCGAATTCACCCCTCCACTTT
v_gene: TRBV9; len: 14; d_gene: TRBD1; j_gene: TRBJ1-2; abundance: once; CDR3aa: CASRADRVGYGYTF; CDR3nt: TGTGCCAGCAGGGCGGACAGGGTGGGCTATGGCTACACCTTC
v_gene: TRBV14; len: 15; d_gene: -; j_gene: TRBJ2-5; abundance: -; CDR3aa: CASSQLGIFQETQYF; CDR3nt: TGTGCCAGCAGCCAACTAGGGATCTTCCAAGAGACCCAGTACTTC
v_gene: TRBV18; len: 16; d_gene: TRBD1; j_gene: TRBJ1-3; abundance: -; CDR3aa: CASSPRNRGGGNTIYF; CDR3nt: TGTGCCAGCTCACCACGGAACAGGGGGGGCGGAAACACCATATATTTT
v_gene: TRBV18; len: 15; d_gene: -; j_gene: TRBJ1-5; abundance: few; CDR3aa: CASSPSRGDNQPQHF; CDR3nt: TGTGCCAGCTCACCGAGTAGGGGGGACAATCAGCCCCAGCATTTT
v_gene: TRBV6-5; len: 16; d_gene: TRBD2; j_gene: TRBJ2-1; abundance: -; CDR3aa: CASSYSKRGAYNEQFF; CDR3nt: TGTGCCAGCAGTTACTCGAAGCGGGGAGCTTACAATGAGCAGTTCTTC
v_gene: TRBV9; len: 15; d_gene: TRBD1; j_gene: TRBJ2-1; abundance: -; CDR3aa: CASSHGTGVWNEQFF; CDR3nt: TGTGCCAGCAGCCACGGGACAGGGGTGTGGAATGAGCAGTTCTTC
v_gene: TRBV6-5; len: 13; d_gene: -; j_gene: TRBJ2-7; abundance: -; CDR3aa: CASSPNPYYEQYF; CDR3nt: TGTGCCAGCAGCCCAAATCCCTACTACGAGCAGTACTTC
v_gene: TRBV28; len: 16; d_gene: TRBD1; j_gene: TRBJ1-5; abundance: once; CDR3aa: CASRLRQGTSNQPQHF; CDR3nt: TGTGCCAGCAGACTTAGACAGGGGACTAGCAATCAGCCCCAGCATTTT
v_gene: TRBV6-2/TRBV6-3; len: 14; d_gene: -; j_gene: TRBJ1-6; abundance: -; CDR3aa: CASSYSKGISPLHF; CDR3nt: TGTGCCAGCAGTTACTCGAAGGGGATTTCACCCCTCCACTTT
v_gene: TRBV20-1; len: 10; d_gene: -; j_gene: TRBJ2-3; abundance: -; CDR3aa: CSVYEDTQYF; CDR3nt: TGCAGTGTTTATGAGGATACGCAGTATTTT
v_gene: TRBV5-4; len: 16; d_gene: TRBD2; j_gene: TRBJ2-3; abundance: -; CDR3aa: CASSPLAGGPTDTQYF; CDR3nt: TGTGCCAGCAGCCCTTTAGCGGGGGGGCCAACAGATACGCAGTATTTT
v_gene: TRBV19; len: 16; d_gene: -; j_gene: TRBJ1-3; abundance: -; CDR3aa: CASSVIARGSGNTIYF; CDR3nt: TGTGCCAGTAGTGTAATTGCCAGGGGCTCTGGAAACACCATATATTTT
v_gene: TRBV18; len: 16; d_gene: -; j_gene: TRBJ1-3; abundance: -; CDR3aa: CASSPQGGDAGNTIYF; CDR3nt: TGTGCCAGCTCACCCCAAGGAGGGGACGCTGGAAACACCATATATTTT